This TCR beta chain was sequenced in a study of blood T cell repertoires in COVID-19 (TCRdb year 2020). Study-level background: Samples covering the acute and convalescent phases of COVID-19 were provided by collaborators in the United States, Italy and Spain. The repertoires were made available in a free public database intended to serve as a resource for research on the immune response to SARS-CoV-2. Sample metadata almost always included a de-identified subject ID, COVID-19 status, age in years and sex. Samples came from the ongoing ImmuneRACE study (first 160 participants) plus 1,254 subjects from 6 global collaborators. The material from the prospective study consisted of cDNA or gDNA derived from T cells, B-cell-depleted T cells, or PBMCs. Subjects who had been exposed to COVID-19, were actively infected with it, or had recovered from it provided the deeply sampled blood TCRbeta repertoires that made up the dataset. HLA class I and class II types, where available, came from metadata supplied by the sample provider rather than from assay-based typing. What the work shows at the level of the full study, not this receptor alone: How much clinical and demographic metadata was included differed by source and by participant, and the metadata was provided uncurated.

The CDR3 measures 14 amino acids from cysteine to phenylalanine. Solely the CDR3 DNA is kept, with 42 bases framed from the first base. Reading the germline V gene gives CDR1 SGHVS and CDR2 FNYEAQ. The germline ends are 10 bases apart after V is trimmed by 3 bases and J by 4 bases. For this clone: Its target antigen remains unknown. Base quality data are lacking; no much larger clone is found one base away.

Enrolling through a virtual design, the prospective study's participants ranged in age from roughly 18 to 95 years and lived across more than 20 United States geographic areas. Cohort assignment in the prospective study relied on participant-reported clinical history from a screening survey and a study questionnaire. For ImmuneRACE Cohort 3, a participant was defined as recovered based on two consecutive negative NP/OP PCR tests, clearance by a healthcare professional, or resolution of symptoms. In the prospective study, whole blood, serum and a nasopharyngeal or oropharyngeal swab were collected from each participant by mobile phlebotomists. Additional blood draws and questionnaires over a 2-month period could optionally be provided by prospective study participants. Blood samples from the prospective study were shipped frozen or at room temperature prior to DNA extraction. TCRbeta CDR3 regions were amplified from genomic DNA using the immunoSEQ Assay, a bias-controlled multiplex PCR. As for the original processing: The number of nucleated cells in each sample was estimated by amplification of reference gene primers within the assay. To quantify the absolute abundance of each unique TCRbeta CDR3 rearrangement, sequence reads were collapsed and filtered. For each sample, productive Simpson clonality was calculated as the square root of Simpson's diversity index over productive rearrangements. What TCRdb holds here is the immuneACCESS table cut down to in-frame rearrangements. Part of the clones is not present; checked against another copy, under half of the missing clones reflect an unresolved V gene, and the others are unexplained. The DNA gave D and trimming, while V, J and clone size come from that table. In this sample the table shows roughly 300,000 clones, roughly 86% of which occur a single time. The ten top clones hold approximately 5.3% of the sample.

This TCR derives from a woman aged 25 to 45 who had recovered from COVID-19. The rearrangement combines TRBV7-6 with TRBJ1-3, with TRBD1 as a weak D call on 6 bases. The sequenced sample was PBMCs or T cells enriched from blood (not recorded which). The CDR3 reads CASSLSGDGNTIYF. The nucleotide sequence is given as TGTGCCAGCAGCTTGTCAGGGGACGGAAACACCATATATTTT.